This paragraph reports one T cell receptor (beta chain). This sample was taken from a study of Tregs in tolerant kidney transplant recipients. Profiling relied on immunoSEQ multiplex PCR, and the TCRdb table lists in-frame clones only, not all of them. The sample shows around 63,000 clones, approximately 85% of them seen only once. Per the germline V gene, CDR1 is SGHTA and CDR2 is FQGNSA. The V gene lost 5 bases and the J gene lost 8 bases, with 15 bases spanning the gap. CDR3 length equals 13 residues. The chain has TRBV7-2 and TRBJ1-2; D might be TRBD1 (6 bases). This receptor was obtained from a human donor who received a combined kidney and bone marrow transplant. Source: Tregs from blood, taken before the transplant. CDR3 coding DNA: TGTGCCAGCAGCCTTGACAGGCGGGGGGGCTACACCTTC. This gives the protein CASSLDRRGGYTF. The whole variable domain, remainder taken from reference TRBV7-2 and TRBJ1-2, is GAGVSQSPSNKVTEKGKDVELRCDPISGHTALYWYRQSLGQGLEFLIYFQGNSAPDKSGLPSDRFSAERTGGSVSTLTIQRTQQEDSAVYLCASSLDRRGGYTFGSGTRLTVV.